This is a list of T cell receptor beta chains from one sample in a study of T cell repertoires in cytomegalovirus infection. TCRdb re-called the reads with MiXCR, one entry per CDR3 protein. The table records roughly 600,000 distinct CDR3 sequences, 20% to 25% of them present only once. Sequences were obtained from CD8+ T cells from PBMCs. The receptors stem from a human donor in good health (CMV status not recorded). Some clones in this sample may be carry-over from other donors' samples. Each CDR3 is given with its conserved first and last residue. The D gene is left open where the match is weak. The size field is filled for only some rows; it gives once, few, many or a size class.

cdr3_nt cdr3_aa clone_size j_call v_call d_call
TGTGCCACCAGCAGAGTTGAACAAGAGACCCAGTACTTC CATSRVEQETQYF NA TRBJ2-5 TRBV15 NA
TGTGCCAGCATACCGGGACAGGGTTTTTACGAGCAGTACTTC CASIPGQGFYEQYF NA TRBJ2-7 TRBV2 TRBD1
TGCGCCAGCAGCCAAGAAGGGGAGGGACTTAGTGGCTACACCTTC CASSQEGEGLSGYTF NA TRBJ1-2 TRBV4-1 NA
TGTGCCAGCATTTTAAAGGCAGAACCAGATACGCAGTATTTT CASILKAEPDTQYF few TRBJ2-3 TRBV27 NA
TGTGCCAGCAGTCAAATAGCTCCGAGGGGACCCGTAACCGGGGAGCTGTTTTTT CASSQIAPRGPVTGELFF few TRBJ2-2 TRBV27 NA
TGTGCCAGCAGCGGGGCCGCCGGAACACTGTTTTTT CASSGAAGTLFF few TRBJ1-4 TRBV28 NA
TGTGCCAGCAGCTTAGCGCGCGACAGAGATACGCAGTATTTT CASSLARDRDTQYF NA TRBJ2-3 TRBV11-2 NA
TGTGCCAGCACCCAGAGGTATGAGCAGTTCTTC CASTQRYEQFF NA TRBJ2-1 TRBV7-9 NA
TGTGCCAGCAGCGGGCAGCGGGGGTCTAGCACAGATACGCAGTATTTT CASSGQRGSSTDTQYF few TRBJ2-3 TRBV7-9 TRBD2
TGTGCCAGCAGCCCCTGGGACCGCGGAGCCCAGTACTTC CASSPWDRGAQYF many TRBJ2-5 TRBV7-2 NA
TGCAGCGGTAGCCGGGGAGCCCAGTACTTC CSGSRGAQYF once TRBJ2-5 TRBV29-1 NA
TGTGCCAGCAGCTTAAAAAACGGACAGGCTAGGATTGAAAAACTGTTTTTT CASSLKNGQARIEKLFF many TRBJ1-4 TRBV7-9 TRBD1
TGCAGTGCTAGAGATCTTGCGGGGCTATCCTACAATGAGCAGTTCTTC CSARDLAGLSYNEQFF few TRBJ2-1 TRBV20-1 NA
TGTGCCAGCAGCTTAGCCTCGGGACAGGGAGTGCTGTTTTTT CASSLASGQGVLFF NA TRBJ2-2 TRBV7-9 TRBD1
TGTGCCAGCAGTATCGACCCCGGGGAGCTGTTTTTT CASSIDPGELFF many TRBJ2-2 TRBV28 NA
TGTGCCAGCAGCTTAAGAGGGTCCCACTCTAGCACAGATACGCAGTATTTT CASSLRGSHSSTDTQYF many TRBJ2-3 TRBV7-9 NA
TGTGCCAGCAGCATCGACAGGGGAGTGACAGGGGAGCTGTTTTTT CASSIDRGVTGELFF NA TRBJ2-2 TRBV7-2 TRBD1
TGTGCCAGCAGCTCGGGGTTGGCCGGGGAGCTGTTTTTT CASSSGLAGELFF many TRBJ2-2 TRBV7-2 NA
TGTGCCAGCAGCTTAGCGACCCAGCCCTACAATGAGCAGTTCTTC CASSLATQPYNEQFF NA TRBJ2-1 TRBV7-9 NA
TGTGCCAGTAGTATAGACCTTCGGGAGTACAATGAGCAGTTCTTC CASSIDLREYNEQFF NA TRBJ2-1 TRBV19 NA
TGTGCCAGCAGTGAACTGGAGGCCAGAAGCTCTGGAAACACCATATATTTT CASSELEARSSGNTIYF few TRBJ1-3 TRBV25-1 NA
TGTGCCAGCAGCTTAGTCGTTACGAACACCGGGGAGCTGTTTTTT CASSLVVTNTGELFF many TRBJ2-2 TRBV7-8 NA
TGTGCCAGCAGCCGTACCCGGGACACCTCCAATCAGCCCCAGCATTTT CASSRTRDTSNQPQHF NA TRBJ1-5 TRBV3-1 NA
TGCGCCAGCAGCTTGGATCTGGGAACCTCTGGAAACACCATATATTTT CASSLDLGTSGNTIYF few TRBJ1-3 TRBV5-1 NA
TGCAGCGTGCACGTTGACTATGGCTACACCTTC CSVHVDYGYTF NA TRBJ1-2 TRBV29-1 NA
TGCAGCGTTGAAGATTTAGGGGAGGATACGCAGTATTTT CSVEDLGEDTQYF NA TRBJ2-3 TRBV29-1 NA
TGTGCCATCAGATCGAAGGAGAACACTGAAGCTTTCTTT CAIRSKENTEAFF many TRBJ1-1 TRBV10-3 NA
TGTGCCAGCAGTTACTCTGAGGGTTGGGGGCGCCCCCTCTACGAGCAGTACTTC CASSYSEGWGRPLYEQYF NA TRBJ2-7 TRBV6-2/TRBV6-3 NA
TGCAGCGCCAAGGACAGGGGGCGAAATTCACCCCTCCACTTT CSAKDRGRNSPLHF few TRBJ1-6 TRBV29-1 TRBD1
TGTGCCAGCAGTTTATCCGAGTTTCCGGGACAGGGGAACACCGGGGAGCTGTTTTTT CASSLSEFPGQGNTGELFF NA TRBJ2-2 TRBV27 TRBD1
TGTGCCAGCAGCTTAGCAGGCAGTCTAAACACTGAAGCTTTCTTT CASSLAGSLNTEAFF many TRBJ1-1 TRBV7-2 NA
TGTGCCAGCAGCTTAGTCGGGGGGAACAATGAGCAGTTCTTC CASSLVGGNNEQFF many TRBJ2-1 TRBV7-6 TRBD2
TGTGCCAGTAGTATAGAGGGGGGCAATGAGCAGTTCTTC CASSIEGGNEQFF NA TRBJ2-1 TRBV19 NA
TGTGCCACTGCTGTGAGCACTGAAGCTTTCTTT CATAVSTEAFF NA TRBJ1-1 TRBV6-8 NA
TGTGCCAGCATCTTGGCAGGGGAGGGCACTGAAGCTTTCTTT CASILAGEGTEAFF NA TRBJ1-1 TRBV7-6 NA
TGTGCCAGCAGGCCGCGATCGACCCTTAATGAGCAGTTCTTC CASRPRSTLNEQFF NA TRBJ2-1 TRBV28 NA
TGTGCCACGTACTGGGGGGGTGAGCAGTTCTTC CATYWGGEQFF NA TRBJ2-1 TRBV12-3/TRBV12-4 TRBD2
TGTGCCAGCAGCCCGTCGGACAGGGCTGAAGCTTTCTTT CASSPSDRAEAFF NA TRBJ1-1 TRBV9 TRBD1
TGTGCCAGCAGTGATTACACGTATGGCTACACCTTC CASSDYTYGYTF many TRBJ1-2 TRBV25-1 NA
TGTGCCAGCAGCGCAGGACAGCTCAACGCAGGGCAGTACTTC CASSAGQLNAGQYF NA TRBJ2-7 TRBV5-5 NA
TGCAGCGTCAGGGGGCGGAACACTGAAGCTTTCTTT CSVRGRNTEAFF NA TRBJ1-1 TRBV29-1 TRBD1
TGTGCCAGCAGCTTGGACGGCTCGCCCCAGCATTTT CASSLDGSPQHF NA TRBJ1-5 TRBV13 NA
TGTGCCAGCAGTTACGTTGAACCAGATACGCAGTATTTT CASSYVEPDTQYF NA TRBJ2-3 TRBV6-8 NA
TGTGCCAGCAGTTTATCGAATAATAGCCCCACCGGGGAGCTGTTTTTT CASSLSNNSPTGELFF few TRBJ2-2 TRBV27 NA
TGTGCCAGCAGTTTAGTGGGACAGGGACGGAGAGAGACCCAGTACTTC CASSLVGQGRRETQYF NA TRBJ2-5 TRBV28 TRBD1
TGCGCCAGCAGCGAGCGGGACAGCTCTCTCTATAATTCACCCCTCCACTTT CASSERDSSLYNSPLHF NA TRBJ1-6 TRBV4-1 TRBD1
TGTGCCAGTAGTGTCACGGGGGGATTATTTACCAATGAGCAGTTCTTC CASSVTGGLFTNEQFF NA TRBJ2-1 TRBV19 TRBD2
TGTGCCAGCAGACAGGGGGCCTACATGAACACTGAAGCTTTCTTT CASRQGAYMNTEAFF NA TRBJ1-1 TRBV7-9 TRBD1
TGTGCCATCACCTCGGAGCGGGGGAGGAACACCGGGGAGCTGTTTTTT CAITSERGRNTGELFF NA TRBJ2-2 TRBV10-3 TRBD2
TGCGCCTGTCGACTAGCGGAGGCCTACGAGCAGTACTTC CACRLAEAYEQYF NA TRBJ2-7 TRBV5-1 TRBD2
TGTGCCAGCAGCATCCAGGGGAGGGACACCGGGGAGCTGTTTTTT CASSIQGRDTGELFF NA TRBJ2-2 TRBV9 NA
TGTGCCAGCAGCCCCCTCTTCCGGGACAGAAGGGACACTGAAGCTTTCTTT CASSPLFRDRRDTEAFF NA TRBJ1-1 TRBV6-2/TRBV6-3 TRBD1
TGTGCCAGCAGTCCCACGATCGAGGAGCTGTTTTTT CASSPTIEELFF few TRBJ2-2 TRBV28 NA
TGTGCCAGCAACGACGTAGGGGAGGTCGAGCAGTACTTC CASNDVGEVEQYF NA TRBJ2-7 TRBV7-9 NA